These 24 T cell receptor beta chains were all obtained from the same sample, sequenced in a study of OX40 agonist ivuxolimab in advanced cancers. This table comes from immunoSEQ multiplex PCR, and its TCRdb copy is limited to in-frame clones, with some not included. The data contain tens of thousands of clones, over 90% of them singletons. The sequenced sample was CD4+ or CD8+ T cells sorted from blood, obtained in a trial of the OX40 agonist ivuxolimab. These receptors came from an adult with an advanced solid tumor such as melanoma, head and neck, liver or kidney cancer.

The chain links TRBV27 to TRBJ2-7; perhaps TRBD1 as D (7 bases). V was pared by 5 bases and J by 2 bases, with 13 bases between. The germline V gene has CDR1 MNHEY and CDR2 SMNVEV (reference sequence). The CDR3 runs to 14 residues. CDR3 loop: CASSGGTATYEQYF. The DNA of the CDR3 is TGTGCCAGCAGTGGGGGGACAGCGACCTACGAGCAGTACTTC.

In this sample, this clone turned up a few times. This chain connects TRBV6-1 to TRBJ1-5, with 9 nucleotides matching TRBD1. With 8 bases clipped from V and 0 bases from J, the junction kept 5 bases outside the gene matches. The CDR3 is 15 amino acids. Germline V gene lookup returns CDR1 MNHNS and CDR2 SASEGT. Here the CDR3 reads CASVWTGDSNQPQHF. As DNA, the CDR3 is TGTGCCAGCGTTTGGACAGGGGATAGCAATCAGCCCCAGCATTTT.

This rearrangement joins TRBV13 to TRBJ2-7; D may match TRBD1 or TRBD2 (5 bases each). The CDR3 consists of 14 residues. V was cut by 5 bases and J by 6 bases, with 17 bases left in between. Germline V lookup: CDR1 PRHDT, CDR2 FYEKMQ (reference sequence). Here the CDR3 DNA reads TGTGCCAGCAGCCCCGGGACCCGGAAAGGCGAGCAGTACTTC. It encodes CASSPGTRKGEQYF. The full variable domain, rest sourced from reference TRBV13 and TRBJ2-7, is AAGVIQSPRHLIKEKRETATLKCYPIPRHDTVYWYQQGPGQDPQFLISFYEKMQSDKGSIPDRFSAQQFSDYHSELNMSSLELGDSALYFCASSPGTRKGEQYFGPGTRLTVT.

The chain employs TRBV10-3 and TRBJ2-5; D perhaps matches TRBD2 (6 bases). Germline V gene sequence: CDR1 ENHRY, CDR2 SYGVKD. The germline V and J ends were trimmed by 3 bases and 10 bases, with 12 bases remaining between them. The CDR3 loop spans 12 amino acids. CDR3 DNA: TGTGCCATCAGTGAACTAGCCCAGGGCCAGTACTTC. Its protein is CAISELAQGQYF.

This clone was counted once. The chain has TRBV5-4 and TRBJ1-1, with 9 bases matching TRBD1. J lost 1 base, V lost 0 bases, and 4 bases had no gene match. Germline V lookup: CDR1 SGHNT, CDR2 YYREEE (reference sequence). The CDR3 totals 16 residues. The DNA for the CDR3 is TGTGCCAGCAGCTTGGCGGACAGGGGACCGAACACTGAAGCTTTCTTT. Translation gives CASSLADRGPNTEAFF.

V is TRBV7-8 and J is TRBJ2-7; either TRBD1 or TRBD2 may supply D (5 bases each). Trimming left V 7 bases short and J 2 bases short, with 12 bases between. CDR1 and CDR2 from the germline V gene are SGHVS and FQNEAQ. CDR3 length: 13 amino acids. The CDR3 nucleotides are TGTGCCAGCACCCCGGGACCCACCTACGAGCAGTACTTC. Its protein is CASTPGPTYEQYF.

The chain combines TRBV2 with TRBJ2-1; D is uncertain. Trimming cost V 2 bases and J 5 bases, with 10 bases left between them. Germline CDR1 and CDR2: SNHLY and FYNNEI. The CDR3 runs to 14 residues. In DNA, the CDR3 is TGTGCCAGCAGTGAAATGGGGAAAAACAATGAGCAGTTCTTC. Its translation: CASSEMGKNNEQFF. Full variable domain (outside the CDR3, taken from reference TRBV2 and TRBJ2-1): EPEVTQTPSHQVTQMGQEVILRCVPISNHLYFYWYRQILGQKVEFLVSFYNNEISEKSEIFDDQFSVERPDGSNFTLKIRSTKLEDSAMYFCASSEMGKNNEQFFGPGTRLTVL.

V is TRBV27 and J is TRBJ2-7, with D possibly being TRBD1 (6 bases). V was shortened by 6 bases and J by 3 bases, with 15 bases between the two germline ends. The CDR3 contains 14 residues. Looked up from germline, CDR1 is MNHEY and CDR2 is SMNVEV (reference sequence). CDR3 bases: TGTGCCAGCAGCCCCACAGGGTCTGGCTACGAGCAGTACTTC. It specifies CASSPTGSGYEQYF.

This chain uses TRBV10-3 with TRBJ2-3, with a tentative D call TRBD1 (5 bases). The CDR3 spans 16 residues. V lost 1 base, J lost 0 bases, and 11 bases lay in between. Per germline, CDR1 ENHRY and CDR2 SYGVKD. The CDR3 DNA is TGTGCCATCAGTGAGTTGGGGCACACCAGCACAGATACGCAGTATTTT. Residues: CAISELGHTSTDTQYF.

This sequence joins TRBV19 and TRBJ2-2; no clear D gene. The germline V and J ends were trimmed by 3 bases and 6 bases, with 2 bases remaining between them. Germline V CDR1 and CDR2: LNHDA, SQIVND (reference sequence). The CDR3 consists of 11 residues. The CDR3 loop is CASSIPGELFF. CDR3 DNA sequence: TGTGCCAGTAGTATCCCCGGGGAGCTGTTTTTT.

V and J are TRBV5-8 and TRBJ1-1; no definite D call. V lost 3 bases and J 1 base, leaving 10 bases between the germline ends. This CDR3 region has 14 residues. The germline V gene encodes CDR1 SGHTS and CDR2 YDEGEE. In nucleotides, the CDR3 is TGTGCCAGCAGCTCCGAGTGGGGGAACACTGAAGCTTTCTTT. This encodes CASSSEWGNTEAFF.

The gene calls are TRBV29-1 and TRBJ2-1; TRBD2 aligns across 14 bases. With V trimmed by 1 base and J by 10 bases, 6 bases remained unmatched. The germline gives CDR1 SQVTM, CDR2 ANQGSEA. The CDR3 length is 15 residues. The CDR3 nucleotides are TGCAGCGTTGAAGGACGACTAGCGGGAGGGCGCGAGCAGTTCTTC. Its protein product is CSVEGRLAGGREQFF.

DNA of the CDR3: TGCGCCAGCAGCCCATTAGATGTCGGGGGCGACGGCTACACCTTC. Translation gives CASSPLDVGGDGYTF. The gene calls are TRBV5-1 and TRBJ1-2; the D gene is possibly TRBD1 (6 bases). Germline V gives CDR1 SGHRS, CDR2 YFSETQ. The CDR3 has 15 residues. V lost 4 bases and J 8 bases, leaving 21 bases between the germline ends.

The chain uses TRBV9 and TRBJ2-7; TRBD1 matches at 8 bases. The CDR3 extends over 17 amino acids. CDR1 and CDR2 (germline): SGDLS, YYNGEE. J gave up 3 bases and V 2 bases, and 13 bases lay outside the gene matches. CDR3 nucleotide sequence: TGTGCCAGCAGCGTTCGTAGCGAGGGGACAGGCTTCTACGAGCAGTACTTC. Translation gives CASSVRSEGTGFYEQYF. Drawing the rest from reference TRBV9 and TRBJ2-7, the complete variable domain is DSGVTQTPKHLITATGQRVTLRCSPRSGDLSVYWYQQSLDQGLQFLIQYYNGEERAKGNILERFSAQQFPDLHSELNLSSLELGDSALYFCASSVRSEGTGFYEQYFGPGTRLTVT.

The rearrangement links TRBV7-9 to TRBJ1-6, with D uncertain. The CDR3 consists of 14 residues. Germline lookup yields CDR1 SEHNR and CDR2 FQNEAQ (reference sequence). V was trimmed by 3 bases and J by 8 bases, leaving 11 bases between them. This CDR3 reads CASSFGSSHSPLHF. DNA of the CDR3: TGTGCCAGCAGCTTCGGTAGTTCGCATTCACCCCTCCACTTT. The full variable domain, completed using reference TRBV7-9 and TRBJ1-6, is DTGVSQNPRHKITKRGQNVTFRCDPISEHNRLYWYRQTLGQGPEFLTYFQNEAQLEKSRLLSDRFSAERPKGSFSTLEIQRTEQGDSAMYLCASSFGSSHSPLHFGNGTRLTVT.

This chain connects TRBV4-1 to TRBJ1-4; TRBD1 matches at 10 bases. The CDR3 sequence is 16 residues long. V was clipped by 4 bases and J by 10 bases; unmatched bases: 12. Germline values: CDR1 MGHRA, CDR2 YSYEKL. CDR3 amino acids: CASSPPGQGDRGKLFF. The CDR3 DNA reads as TGCGCCAGCAGCCCCCCCGGACAGGGGGATCGGGGAAAACTGTTTTTT.

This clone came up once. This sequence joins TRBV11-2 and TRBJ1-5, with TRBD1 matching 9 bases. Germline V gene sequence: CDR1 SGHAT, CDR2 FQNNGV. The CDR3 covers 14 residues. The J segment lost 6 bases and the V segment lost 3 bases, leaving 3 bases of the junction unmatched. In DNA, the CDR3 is TGTGCCAGCAGCTTCGGGACAGGGAGTCAGCCCCAGCATTTT. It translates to CASSFGTGSQPQHF.

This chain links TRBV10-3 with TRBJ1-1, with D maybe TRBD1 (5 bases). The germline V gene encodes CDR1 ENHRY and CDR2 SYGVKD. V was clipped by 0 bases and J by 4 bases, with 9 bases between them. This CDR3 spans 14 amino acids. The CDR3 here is CAISESGAATEAFF. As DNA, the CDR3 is TGTGCCATCAGTGAGTCCGGGGCTGCCACTGAAGCTTTCTTT.

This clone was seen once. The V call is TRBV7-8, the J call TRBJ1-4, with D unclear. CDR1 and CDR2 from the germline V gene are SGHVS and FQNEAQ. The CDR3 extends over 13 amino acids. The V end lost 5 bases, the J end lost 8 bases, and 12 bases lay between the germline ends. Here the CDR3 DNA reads TGTGCCAGCAGCCTACCTGGGAACGAAAAACTGTTTTTT. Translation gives CASSLPGNEKLFF.

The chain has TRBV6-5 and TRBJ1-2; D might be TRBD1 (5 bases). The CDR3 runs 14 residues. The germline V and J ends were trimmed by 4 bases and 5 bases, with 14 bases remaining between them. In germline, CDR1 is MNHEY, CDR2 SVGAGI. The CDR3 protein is CASSCSGTGYGYTF. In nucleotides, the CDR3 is TGTGCCAGCAGTTGCTCGGGGACGGGATATGGCTACACCTTC.

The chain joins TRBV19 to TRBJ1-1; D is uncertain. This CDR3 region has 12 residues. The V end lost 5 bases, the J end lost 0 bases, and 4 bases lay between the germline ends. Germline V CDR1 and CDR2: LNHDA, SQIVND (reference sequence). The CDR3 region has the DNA TGTGCCAGTAGTTTACTGAACACTGAAGCTTTCTTT. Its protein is CASSLLNTEAFF.

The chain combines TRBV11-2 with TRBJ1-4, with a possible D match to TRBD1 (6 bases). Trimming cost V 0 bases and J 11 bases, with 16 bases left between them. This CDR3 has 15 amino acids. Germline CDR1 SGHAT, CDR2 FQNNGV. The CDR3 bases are TGTGCCAGCAGCTTAGAGTTAGGGGGACCTCTGAAACTGTTTTTT. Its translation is CASSLELGGPLKLFF.

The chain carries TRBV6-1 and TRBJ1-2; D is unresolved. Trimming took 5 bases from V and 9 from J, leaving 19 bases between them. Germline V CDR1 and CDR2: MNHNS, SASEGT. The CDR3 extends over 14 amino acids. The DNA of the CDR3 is TGTGCCAGCAGTCCCCGACCCGCCGAGAGGAGCTACACCTTC. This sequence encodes CASSPRPAERSYTF.

The chain's CDR3 is CASSSHPVEQYF. The CDR3 DNA follows: TGTGCCAGCAGTTCGCACCCAGTCGAGCAGTACTTC. This chain joins TRBV7-9 and TRBJ2-7, with D unclear. Germline CDR1 and CDR2: SEHNR and FQNEAQ (reference sequence). This CDR3 has 12 residues. The germline V and J ends were trimmed by 6 bases and 6 bases, with 12 bases remaining between them.